This T cell receptor (beta chain) originates from a study of T cell repertoires in cytomegalovirus infection. About the study: From public TCR beta signatures came an indication of both CMV infection and matching HLA type.

TCRdb itself ran the reads through MiXCR, one entry per CDR3 protein. The sample lists 900,000 to 950,000 distinct CDR3 sequences, approximately 31% occurring once. Study outcomes and limitations: The study found HLA-C-restricted CMV-specific TCR beta clonotypes dominating the ex vivo response.

Notes on this clonotype: Its antigen is unknown.

V lost 6 bases and J lost 4; bases outside the gene matches: 11. CDR1 is DFQATT and CDR2 is SNEGSKA in the germline V gene (reference sequence). The CDR3 extends over 15 amino acids. This clonotype originated in a human donor in good health (CMV status not recorded). Some clones in this sample may be carry-over from other donors' samples. The sample consisted of cultured CD8+ T cells from PBMCs, taken from culture after CMV antigen stimulation. The chain links TRBV20-1 to TRBJ2-1; 8 positions match TRBD2. The CDR3 region is CSAWERGFRYNEQFF. The CDR3 DNA reads TGCAGTGCCTGGGAGCGGGGGTTCAGATACAATGAGCAGTTCTTC.